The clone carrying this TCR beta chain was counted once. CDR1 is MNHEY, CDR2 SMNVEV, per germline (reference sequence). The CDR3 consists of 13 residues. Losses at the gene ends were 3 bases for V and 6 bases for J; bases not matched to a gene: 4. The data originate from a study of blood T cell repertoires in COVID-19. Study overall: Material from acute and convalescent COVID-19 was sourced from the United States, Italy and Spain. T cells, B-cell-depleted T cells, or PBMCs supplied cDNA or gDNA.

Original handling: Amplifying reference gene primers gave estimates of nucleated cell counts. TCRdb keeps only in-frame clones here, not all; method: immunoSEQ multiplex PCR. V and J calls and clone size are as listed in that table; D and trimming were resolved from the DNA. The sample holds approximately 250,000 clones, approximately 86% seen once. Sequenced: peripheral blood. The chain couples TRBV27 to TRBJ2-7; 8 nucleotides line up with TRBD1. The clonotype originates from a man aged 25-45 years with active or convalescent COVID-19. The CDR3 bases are TGTGCCAGCAGTTTGGACAGGGCGGGCGAGCAGTACTTC. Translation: CASSLDRAGEQYF.